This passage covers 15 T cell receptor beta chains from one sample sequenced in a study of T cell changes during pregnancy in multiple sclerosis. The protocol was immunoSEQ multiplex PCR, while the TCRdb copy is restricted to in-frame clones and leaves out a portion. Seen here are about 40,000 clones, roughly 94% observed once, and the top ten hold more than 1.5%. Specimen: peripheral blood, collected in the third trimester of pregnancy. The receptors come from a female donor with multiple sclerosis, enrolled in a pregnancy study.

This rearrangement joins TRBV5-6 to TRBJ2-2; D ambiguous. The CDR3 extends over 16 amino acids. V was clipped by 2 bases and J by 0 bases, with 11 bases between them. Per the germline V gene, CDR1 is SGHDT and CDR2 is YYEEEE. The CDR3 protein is CASSFREAPNTGELFF. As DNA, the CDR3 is TGTGCCAGCAGCTTTCGTGAAGCCCCGAACACCGGGGAGCTGTTTTTT. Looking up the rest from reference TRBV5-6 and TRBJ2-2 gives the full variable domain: DAGVTQSPTHLIKTRGQQVTLRCSPKSGHDTVSWYQQALGQGPQFIFQYYEEEERQRGNFPDRFSGHQFPNYSSELNVNALLLGDSALYLCASSFREAPNTGELFFGEGSRLTVL.

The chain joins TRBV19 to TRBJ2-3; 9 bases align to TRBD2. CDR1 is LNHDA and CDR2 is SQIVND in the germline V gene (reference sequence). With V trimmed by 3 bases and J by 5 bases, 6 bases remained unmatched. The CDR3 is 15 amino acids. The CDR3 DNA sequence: TGTGCCAGTAGTATCCTAGCGGGAAATCAAGATACGCAGTATTTT. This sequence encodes CASSILAGNQDTQYF.

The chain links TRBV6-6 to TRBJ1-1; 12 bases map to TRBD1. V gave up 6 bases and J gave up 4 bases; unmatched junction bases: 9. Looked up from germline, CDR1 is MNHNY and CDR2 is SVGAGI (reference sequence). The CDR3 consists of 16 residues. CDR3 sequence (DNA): TGTGCCAGCAGCCCTCGGGACAGGGGGCTCGTCACTGAAGCTTTCTTT. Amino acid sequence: CASSPRDRGLVTEAFF.

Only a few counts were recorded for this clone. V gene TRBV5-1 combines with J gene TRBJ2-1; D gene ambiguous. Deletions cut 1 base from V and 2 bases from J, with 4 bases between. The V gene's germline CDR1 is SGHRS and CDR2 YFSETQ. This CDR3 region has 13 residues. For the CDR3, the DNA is TGCGCCAGCAGCTTGACACCCTACAATGAGCAGTTCTTC. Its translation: CASSLTPYNEQFF.

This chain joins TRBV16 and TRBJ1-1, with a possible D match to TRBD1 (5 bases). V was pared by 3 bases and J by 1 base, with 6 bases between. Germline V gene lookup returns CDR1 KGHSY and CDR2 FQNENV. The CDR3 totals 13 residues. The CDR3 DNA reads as TGTGCCAGCAGCCACGGGGGGAACACTGAAGCTTTCTTT. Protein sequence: CASSHGGNTEAFF.

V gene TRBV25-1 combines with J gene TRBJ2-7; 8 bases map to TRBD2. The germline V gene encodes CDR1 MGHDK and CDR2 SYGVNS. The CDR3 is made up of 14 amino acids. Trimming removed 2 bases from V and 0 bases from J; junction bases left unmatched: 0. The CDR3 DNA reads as TGTGCCAGCAGTGAAAGCGGGAGCTCCTACGAGCAGTACTTC. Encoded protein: CASSESGSSYEQYF.

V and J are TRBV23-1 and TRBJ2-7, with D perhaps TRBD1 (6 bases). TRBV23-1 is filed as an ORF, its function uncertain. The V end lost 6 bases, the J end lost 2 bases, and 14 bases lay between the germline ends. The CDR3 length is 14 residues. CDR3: CASRHRDTPYEQYF. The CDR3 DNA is TGCGCCAGCAGGCACCGGGACACTCCCTACGAGCAGTACTTC.

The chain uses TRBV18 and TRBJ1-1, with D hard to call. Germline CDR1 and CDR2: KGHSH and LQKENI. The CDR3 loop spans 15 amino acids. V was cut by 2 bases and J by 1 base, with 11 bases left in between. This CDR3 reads CASSPELYSNTEAFF. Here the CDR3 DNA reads TGTGCCAGCTCACCAGAACTGTATTCGAACACTGAAGCTTTCTTT. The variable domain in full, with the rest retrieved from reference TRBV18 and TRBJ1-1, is NAGVMQNPRHLVRRRGQEARLRCSPMKGHSHVYWYRQLPEEGLKFMVYLQKENIIDESGMPKERFSAEFPKEGPSILRIQQVVRGDSAAYFCASSPELYSNTEAFFGQGTRLTVV.

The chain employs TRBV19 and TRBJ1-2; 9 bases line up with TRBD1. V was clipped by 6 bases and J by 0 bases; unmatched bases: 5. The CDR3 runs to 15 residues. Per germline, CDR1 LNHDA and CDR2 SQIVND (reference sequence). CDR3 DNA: TGTGCCAGTAGACTCGACAGGGGGGCTAACTATGGCTACACCTTC. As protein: CASRLDRGANYGYTF.

The CDR3 protein is CASSFAGGGTDTQYF. The CDR3 DNA sequence: TGTGCCAGCAGTTTCGCGGGGGGGGGCACAGATACGCAGTATTTT. V is TRBV6-6 and J is TRBJ2-3; 9 nucleotides line up with TRBD2. Unmatched junction bases numbered 3, after V lost 4 bases and J lost 1 base. Germline V gene data show CDR1 as MNHNY and CDR2 as SVGAGI (reference sequence). This CDR3 contains 15 residues.

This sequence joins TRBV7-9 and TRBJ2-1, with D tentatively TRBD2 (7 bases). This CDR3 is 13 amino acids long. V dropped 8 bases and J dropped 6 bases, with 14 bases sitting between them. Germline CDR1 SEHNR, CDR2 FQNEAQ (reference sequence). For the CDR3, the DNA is TGTGCCAGCGGGAGGGACAACCTCAATGAGCAGTTCTTC. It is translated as CASGRDNLNEQFF.

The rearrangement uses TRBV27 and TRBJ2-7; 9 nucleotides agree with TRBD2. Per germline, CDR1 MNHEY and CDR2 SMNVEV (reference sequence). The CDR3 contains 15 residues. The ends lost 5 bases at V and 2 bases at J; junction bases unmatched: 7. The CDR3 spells CASSNRAGGTYEQYF. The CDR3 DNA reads TGTGCCAGCAGTAATAGGGCGGGAGGGACCTACGAGCAGTACTTC.

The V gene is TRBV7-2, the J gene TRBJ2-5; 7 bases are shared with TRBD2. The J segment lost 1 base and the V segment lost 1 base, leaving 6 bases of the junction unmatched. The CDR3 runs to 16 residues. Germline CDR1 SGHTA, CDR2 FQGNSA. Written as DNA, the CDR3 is TGTGCCAGCAGCTTAGGTGCGGGGGATGGCCAAGAGACCCAGTACTTC. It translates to CASSLGAGDGQETQYF.

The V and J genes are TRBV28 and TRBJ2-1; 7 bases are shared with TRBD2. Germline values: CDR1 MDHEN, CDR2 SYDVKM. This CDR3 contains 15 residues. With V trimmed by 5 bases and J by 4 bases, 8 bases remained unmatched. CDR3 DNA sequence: TGTGCCAGCAGTCCACCCAGTAGCGGGTACAATGAGCAGTTCTTC. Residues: CASSPPSSGYNEQFF.

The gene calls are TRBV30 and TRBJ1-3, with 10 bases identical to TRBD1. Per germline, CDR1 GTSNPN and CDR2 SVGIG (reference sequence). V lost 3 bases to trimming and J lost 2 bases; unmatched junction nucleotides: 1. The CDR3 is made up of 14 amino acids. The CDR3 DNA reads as TGTGCCTGGAGGACAGGGGGCGCTGGAAACACCATATATTTT. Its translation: CAWRTGGAGNTIYF.